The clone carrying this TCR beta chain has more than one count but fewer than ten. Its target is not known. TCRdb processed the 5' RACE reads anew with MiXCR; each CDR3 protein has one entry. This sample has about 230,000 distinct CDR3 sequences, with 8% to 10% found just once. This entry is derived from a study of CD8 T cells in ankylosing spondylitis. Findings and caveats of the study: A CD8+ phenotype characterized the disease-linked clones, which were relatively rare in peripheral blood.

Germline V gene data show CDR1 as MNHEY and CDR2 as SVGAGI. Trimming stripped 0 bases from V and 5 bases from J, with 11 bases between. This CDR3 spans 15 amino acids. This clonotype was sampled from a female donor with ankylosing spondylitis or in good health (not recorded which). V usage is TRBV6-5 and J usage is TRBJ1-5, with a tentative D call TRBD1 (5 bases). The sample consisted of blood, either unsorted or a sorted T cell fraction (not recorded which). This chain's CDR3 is CASSYSSKGYQPQHF. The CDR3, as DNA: TGTGCCAGCAGTTACTCATCCAAGGGGTATCAGCCCCAGCATTTT.